This T cell receptor beta chain was identified during a study of T cell responses to AZD1222 COVID-19 vaccine (dated by TCRdb to 2020 to 2023). Concerning the study at large: AZD1222 recipients whose second dose came at about 4 weeks and those whose second dose came at about 12 weeks were combined into one group, since spike-specific TCR depth and breadth did not differ between the two schedules. Trial participants were enrolled by age into subgroups of 18-55, 56-69 and 70-plus years, and roughly 150, 30 and 60 TCR-sequenced participants, respectively, were included in these subgroups. A total of around 240 trial participants underwent TCR sequencing, of whom about 210 had received two doses of AZD1222 and 26 had received two doses of the MenACWY control vaccine.

As to this clone: It has no known antigen specificity. Within one base of it there is no much larger clone, and no base qualities were kept.

This specimen's time point label, per the study, means: baseline before first vaccination. Vaccinee samples came from UK trials COV001 and COV002, including a single-blind randomized controlled phase 2/3 trial of AZD1222 (ChAdOx1 nCoV-19) in healthy adults. For TCRbeta chain sequencing, PBMC samples from trial participants were taken at day 0 and at day 28 after the second dose. Trimming at the junction amounts to 0 bases on V and 3 bases on J, and the germline ends lie 12 bases apart. Reading the germline V gene gives CDR1 MNHEY and CDR2 SVGEGT. From the cysteine through the phenylalanine, the CDR3 covers 16 amino acids. Of the read, only the CDR3 DNA is kept; its 48 bases are in frame from base 1. Study-wide conclusions, independent of this receptor: Vaccine-associated CD4 TCRs spanned the whole spike protein, with dominant responses in regions 160-218 and 743-854. Nearly half of unique spike-specific TCRs reportedly recognized epitopes outside regions mutated in the B.1.351 and B.1.1.7 variants. The 56-69-year group was small, and its depth increase did not reach significance, likely because of low power. Conclusions about previously exposed vaccinees are limited because only six or seven AZD1222 recipients were SARS-CoV-2 seropositive at baseline. Because no samples from the day 14 peak response were available, repertoires could be characterized only after the peak T cell response. Participants were mostly white British and included more females than males, and it was suggested by the authors that clonal diversity may have been underestimated. Spike-specific TCR breadth and depth rose significantly after two AZD1222 doses compared with day 0 and with MenACWY recipients.

The CDR3 regions of human TCRbeta chains were analyzed by immunosequencing. The study's processing was this. Repertoire TCRs were matched against a reference library of SARS-CoV-2-specific TCRs generated with the MIRA antigen-specificity platform. Breadth was defined as the fraction of unique TCRs that were SARS-CoV-2-associated. Depth was defined as the fraction of total T cells that were SARS-CoV-2-associated. Using the MIRA data, each spike-specific TCR was assigned both to the spike region to which the TCR was reactive and to a CD4 or CD8 class. Log10-transformed breadth and depth values were compared by one-way ANOVA with Sidak's multiple comparisons tests. In TCRdb, the immuneACCESS table is reduced to in-frame sequences with V and J assigned. These tables do not hold every clone; where another copy was compared, an unresolved V gene accounts for under half, and the others remain unexplained. For V, J and clone size, that table is used; D and trimming come from the DNA. The sample table shows approximately 60,000 clones, and about 74% are seen once. The ten largest clones capture over 13% of the sample.

The clonotype was recovered from an adult in good health. In this chain, TRBV6-2 or TRBV6-3 is recombined with TRBJ1-5; a weak D assignment points to TRBD1 (5 bases agree). Here the sequenced sample was peripheral blood, taken on day 0 of AZD1222 vaccination. The CDR3 region reads CASSYSSTGYNQPQHF. The bases read TGTGCCAGCAGTTACTCGTCAACAGGTTACAATCAGCCCCAGCATTTT.